This T cell receptor (beta chain) was identified during a study of T cells in narcolepsy. Study overall: Healthy controls were enrolled alongside patients with narcolepsy type 1 or type 2.

Assay used: immunoSEQ multiplex PCR; TCRdb lists only in-frame clones, some missing. Of over 15,000 clones in the sample, 85% were seen once. Note on this clone: Antigen unknown.

The germline V gene encodes CDR1 SGHVS and CDR2 FQNEAQ. V was shortened by 5 bases and J by 7 bases, with 11 bases between the two germline ends. CDR3 size: 13 residues. Findings of the study overall: Autoreactive clonotypes reportedly recurred in blood of same and different patients, not controls. Some memory CD4+ repertoires had no autoreactive clone sequences. Same-patient CSF and blood CD4+ T cell clonotypes included HCRT-specific and TRIB2-specific autoreactive ones.

This clonotype was obtained from a human donor in good health. The V and J genes are TRBV7-8 and TRBJ1-4; D possibly corresponds to TRBD1 (6 bases). Input material: memory (CD45RA-) CD4+ T cells from blood. Here the CDR3 DNA reads TGTGCCAGCAGCAGAGACAGGCGTGAAAAACTGTTTTTT. Its protein is CASSRDRREKLFF. Together with reference TRBV7-8 and TRBJ1-4, the CDR3 gives the full variable domain: GAGVSQSPRYKVAKRGQDVALRCDPISGHVSLFWYQQALGQGPEFLTYFQNEAQLDKSGLPSDRFFAERPEGSVSTLKIQRTQQEDSAVYLCASSRDRREKLFFGSGTQLSVL.